A selection of T cell receptor beta chains follows, all from one sample in a study of CD8+CD57+ T cells in acquired aplastic anemia. TCRdb reprocessed the reads with MiXCR, giving one entry per CDR3 protein. The sample includes about 81,000 distinct CDR3 sequences, approximately 46% of them seen just once. The sequenced sample was sorted CD4+, CD8+, or CD8+CD57+ T cells (not recorded which) from PBMCs. The origin of the receptors is a human donor in good health, serving as a control. The CDR3 runs from the conserved cysteine through the conserved F or W. D genes are given only for firm matches. Clone size appears in some rows only: once, few, many, or a class for an expanded clone.

TRBD1,TRBJ1-5,TRBV5-8,many,CASSSGTGKGQPQHF,TGTGCCAGCAGCTCCGGGACAGGGAAGGGACAGCCCCAGCATTTT
-,TRBJ2-3,TRBV12-3/TRBV12-4,few,CASSFASTDTRYF,TGTGCCAGCAGTTTCGCAAGCACAGATACGCGGTATTTT
-,TRBJ1-6,TRBV20-1,-,CSASGGSSPLHF,TGCAGTGCCAGCGGGGGTAGTTCACCCCTCCACTTT
-,TRBJ1-1,TRBV12-3/TRBV12-4,-,CASRTTGNTEAFF,TGTGCCAGCAGGACTACAGGGAACACTGAAGCTTTCTTT
-,TRBJ2-1,TRBV19,many,CASSASSYNEQFF,TGTGCCAGTAGTGCCAGCTCCTACAATGAGCAGTTCTTC
TRBD1,TRBJ1-1,TRBV6-5,-,CASSYRTGVTEAFF,TGTGCCAGCAGTTACAGGACAGGGGTCACTGAAGCTTTCTTT
-,TRBJ2-1,TRBV9,many,CASSPGQALMVNEQFF,TGTGCCAGCAGCCCGGGACAAGCACTTATGGTCAATGAGCAGTTCTTC
-,TRBJ1-2,TRBV24-1,-,CATSGAGWYGYTF,TGTGCCACCAGTGGGGCAGGGTGGTATGGCTACACCTTC
-,TRBJ1-6,TRBV19,-,CASISPLHF,TGTGCCAGTATTTCACCCCTCCACTTT
-,TRBJ1-2,TRBV2,-,CASSEENEGGYTF,TGTGCCAGCAGTGAAGAGAACGAGGGAGGCTACACCTTC
TRBD2,TRBJ2-7,TRBV20-1,-,CSAREKSGRAKYEQYF,TGCAGTGCTAGGGAGAAGAGCGGGAGGGCCAAATACGAGCAGTACTTC
TRBD1,TRBJ1-5,TRBV11-2,few,CASSLDFRGHQPQHF,TGTGCCAGCAGCTTAGATTTCAGGGGGCATCAGCCCCAGCATTTT
-,TRBJ2-7,TRBV10-3,-,CASSRGNLAFEQYF,TGTGCCAGCAGCCGAGGCAACCTCGCCTTCGAGCAGTACTTC
-,TRBJ2-5,TRBV5-1,many,CASSLSGTQYF,TGCGCCAGCAGCTTATCCGGGACCCAGTACTTC
-,TRBJ2-3,TRBV25-1,-,CASTRVGVTDTQYF,TGTGCCAGCACCCGAGTAGGGGTTACAGATACGCAGTATTTT
TRBD1,TRBJ2-3,TRBV11-3,-,CASSKQGTQYF,TGTGCCAGCAGTAAACAGGGGACCCAGTATTTT
TRBD1,TRBJ1-2,TRBV10-1,-,CASSGGQGYGYTF,TGCGCCAGCAGTGGCGGACAGGGCTATGGCTACACCTTC
-,TRBJ1-2,TRBV30,-,CAWSPQVVAARYGYTF,TGTGCCTGGAGTCCCCAAGTCGTCGCGGCAAGATATGGCTACACCTTC
TRBD1,TRBJ1-2,TRBV9,few,CASSDTGGDGYTF,TGTGCCAGCAGCGATACAGGGGGAGATGGCTACACCTTC
-,TRBJ2-7,TRBV11-2,-,CASSPGPGRDEQYF,TGTGCCAGCAGCCCCGGCCCTGGGCGGGACGAGCAGTACTTC
TRBD2,TRBJ2-3,TRBV25-1,-,CASSQIAGGPSTDTQYF,TGTGCCAGCAGTCAAATAGCGGGGGGACCTAGCACAGATACGCAGTATTTT
-,TRBJ1-2,TRBV2,-,CASSESRVYGYTF,TGTGCCAGCAGTGAAAGCAGGGTCTATGGCTACACCTTC
-,TRBJ1-1,TRBV27,few,CASSLRGVLNTEAFF,TGTGCCAGCAGTTTACGGGGGGTCCTGAACACTGAAGCTTTCTTT
-,TRBJ2-1,TRBV24-1,-,CATSDLKGGSYNEQFF,TGTGCCACCAGTGACTTGAAGGGCGGATCCTACAATGAGCAGTTCTTC
-,TRBJ1-5,TRBV6-5,-,CASSYSGRYRQPQHF,TGTGCCAGCAGTTACTCGGGACGGTACCGGCAGCCCCAGCATTTT
-,TRBJ1-5,TRBV24-1,many,CATSQGTQPQHF,TGTGCCACCAGCCAGGGAACTCAGCCCCAGCATTTT
-,TRBJ2-5,TRBV30,-,CAWGTGDGGVEETQYF,TGTGCCTGGGGTACCGGTGACGGGGGCGTGGAGGAGACCCAGTACTTC
-,TRBJ1-1,TRBV12-3/TRBV12-4,many,CASSPYRMNTEAFF,TGTGCCAGCAGTCCCTACAGGATGAACACTGAAGCTTTCTTT
TRBD1,TRBJ2-2,TRBV24-1,-,CATSRSGVTGETGELFF,TGTGCCACCAGTCGTTCTGGGGTGACAGGGGAAACCGGGGAGCTGTTTTTT
TRBD2,TRBJ2-5,TRBV7-2,-,CASSLARERETQYF,TGTGCCAGCAGCTTAGCGCGGGAGAGAGAGACCCAGTACTTC
-,TRBJ1-3,TRBV30,few,CAWSVLGNTIYF,TGTGCCTGGAGTGTACTAGGGAACACCATATATTTT
TRBD1,TRBJ1-2,TRBV10-3,-,CASSEGTGGYTF,TGTGCCAGCAGTGAGGGGACAGGGGGCTACACCTTC
-,TRBJ1-5,TRBV11-1,-,CASSLGWAGSNQPQHF,TGTGCCAGCAGCTTAGGTTGGGCAGGGAGCAATCAGCCCCAGCATTTT
-,TRBJ2-7,TRBV7-2,many,CASSLLDGYEQYF,TGTGCCAGCAGCTTACTGGACGGCTACGAGCAGTACTTC
TRBD1,TRBJ1-2,TRBV14,many,CASNDDRGYGYTF,TGTGCCAGCAACGACGACAGGGGCTATGGCTACACCTTC
TRBD1,TRBJ2-6,TRBV25-1,few,CASSGAGTGFSGANVLTF,TGTGCCAGCAGTGGTGCCGGGACAGGCTTCTCTGGGGCCAACGTCCTGACTTTC
-,TRBJ2-7,TRBV12-3/TRBV12-4,many,CASMGPRQYF,TGTGCCAGCATGGGTCCGAGGCAGTACTTC
-,TRBJ2-5,TRBV4-1,few,CASSREETQYF,TGCGCCAGCTCCAGAGAAGAGACCCAGTACTTC
TRBD2,TRBJ2-3,TRBV25-1,-,CDSSHSGGATDTQYF,TGTGACAGCAGCCATAGCGGGGGGGCAACAGATACGCAGTATTTT
TRBD1,TRBJ1-2,TRBV9,many,CASSAGTGTSPTF,TGTGCCAGCAGCGCCGGGACAGGAACTTCCCCCACCTTC
TRBD2,TRBJ2-7,TRBV5-1,many,CASGLAGVYEQYF,TGCGCCAGCGGACTAGCGGGAGTCTACGAGCAGTACTTC
TRBD1,TRBJ1-4,TRBV25-1,few,CASSGAKTGANEKLFF,TGTGCCAGCAGTGGAGCTAAGACAGGGGCGAATGAAAAACTGTTTTTT
-,TRBJ2-7,TRBV7-8,many,CASSSLAAPAYEQYF,TGTGCCAGCAGCTCGTTAGCGGCGCCGGCTTACGAGCAGTACTTC
-,TRBJ2-3,TRBV27,-,CASSLSISTDTQYF,TGTGCCAGCAGTTTAAGTATAAGCACAGATACGCAGTATTTT
TRBD1,TRBJ2-5,TRBV7-9,many,CASSLTDREETQYF,TGTGCCAGCAGCTTAACGGACAGGGAAGAGACCCAGTACTTC
-,TRBJ2-7,TRBV10-2,-,CASSDTRGSYEQYF,TGCGCCAGCAGTGATACTAGGGGATCCTACGAGCAGTACTTC
-,TRBJ2-3,TRBV24-1,few,CATSDFARHVDTQYF,TGTGCCACCAGTGACTTCGCGCGTCACGTGGATACGCAGTATTTT
TRBD2,TRBJ2-1,TRBV10-3,many,CAISGPPSGSADEQFF,TGTGCCATCAGTGGTCCCCCTAGCGGGAGTGCTGATGAGCAGTTCTTC
-,TRBJ1-5,TRBV29-1,-,CSVEVPDQPQHF,TGCAGCGTTGAAGTGCCAGATCAGCCCCAGCATTTT
-,TRBJ1-1,TRBV27,few,CASSSLGARNTEAFF,TGTGCCAGCAGTTCGTTGGGGGCTCGGAACACTGAAGCTTTCTTT
TRBD1,TRBJ1-1,TRBV2,-,CASRERDSLISEAFF,TGTGCCAGCAGAGAGAGGGACAGTTTGATATCTGAAGCTTTCTTT
-,TRBJ2-5,TRBV7-2,-,CASRRGPQETQYF,TGTGCCAGCAGAAGAGGACCTCAAGAGACCCAGTACTTC
-,TRBJ1-4,TRBV7-9,few,CASSLAFGKGPAGEKLFF,TGTGCCAGCAGCTTAGCTTTCGGAAAGGGACCGGCCGGTGAAAAACTGTTTTTT